Described below is a single TCR beta chain sequence and its context. Source study methods: Nucleated cell number was recorded as an estimate derived from reference gene primer amplification. Clones were read by immunoSEQ multiplex PCR, and TCRdb kept only the in-frame ones, dropping some. V, J and clone size are those of that table, while D and trimming were read from the DNA. The repertoire holds about 170,000 clones, roughly nine tenths seen once, with 9.5% to 12% in the top ten. During active infection, Seattle patients enrolled and were then monitored through disease. These data belong to a study of blood T cell repertoires in COVID-19. Across the whole study: The samples span acute and convalescent COVID-19 from the United States, Italy and Spain. Sources were T cells, B-cell-depleted T cells, or PBMCs; the material itself was cDNA or gDNA.

Trimming took 2 bases from V and 3 from J, leaving 7 bases between them. The CDR3 is made up of 13 amino acids. The source is a woman between 55 and 75 years old with COVID-19, enrolled during active disease. The sequenced sample consisted of peripheral blood. V and J are TRBV12-3 or TRBV12-4 and TRBJ1-1, with D unclear. CDR3 sequence: CASSLPGYTEAFF. CDR3 nucleotide sequence: TGTGCCAGCAGTTTACCAGGTTACACTGAAGCTTTCTTT.